This T cell receptor (beta chain) comes out of a study (dated by TCRdb to between 2021 and 2024). Remarks on this clone: Its antigen remains undetermined. No base qualities exist here, and no much larger clone lies one base off it.

Survey-level sequencing on the immunoSEQ platform was used to profile TCR beta chain repertoires. In the authors' own workflow: Repertoire diversity was measured with the inverse Simpson index, and CDR3 amino acid length spectratypes and V-J pairing frequencies were compared. Clonotypes specific to SARS-CoV-2, CMV, influenza A and EBV were annotated by matching TCR beta CDR3 sequences against VDJdb. TCRdb retrieved this table from immuneACCESS and kept in-frame rearrangements only. Not all clones are present; in checked studies, unresolved V genes account for under half, and no reason is known for the remainder. V and J calls and clone size are as listed in that table; D and trimming were resolved from the DNA. The table for this sample lists under 65,000 clones; approximately 93% of them were counted only once. The top ten constitute around 10% of the sample. V and J are truncated by 2 bases and 6 bases respectively, leaving an intervening sequence of 11 bases. The germline V gene yields MDHEN for CDR1 and SYDVKM for CDR2. Including cysteine and phenylalanine, the CDR3 has 14 amino acids. Only the CDR3 region is kept as DNA, spanning 42 bases read in frame from base 1.

The investigation overall reported the following: According to the authors, more investigation is needed, including longitudinal sampling and evaluation of a control group.

For TCR beta sequencing, genomic DNA was taken from unsorted PBMCs, and those PBMCs had been isolated from peripheral blood. The chain is made from TRBV28 and TRBJ1-5; no D gene is confidently identified. The sequence was collected from a man aged 40-49 years with rheumatoid arthritis. Material for sequencing was PBMCs. The CDR3 sequence is CASSLPSWGQPQHF. The nucleotide sequence reads TGTGCCAGCAGTTTACCCAGTTGGGGTCAGCCCCAGCATTTT.